This TCR beta chain was sequenced in a study of shared clonotypes between healthy human individuals. Sequencing used immunoSEQ multiplex PCR; TCRdb keeps in-frame clones, though not all of them. The profile shows approximately 2,000,000 clones, 85% to 95% of them singletons. The CDR3 has 18 residues. The trim removed 4 bases at V and 4 bases at J, leaving 15 bases unmatched. The germline V gene encodes CDR1 SGHNT and CDR2 YENEEA. Material for sequencing was naive CD4+ T cells from PBMCs. The subset is: CD45RA+ positively selected. The chain employs TRBV11-3 and TRBJ2-3; 9 bases map to TRBD2. The sequence derives from a man in his late teens or twenties in good health. Some clones in this sample may be carry-over from other donors' samples. In DNA, the CDR3 is TGTGCCAGCAGCTACAGAATAGCGGGAGAAGAGGTAGCAGATACGCAGTATTTT. It translates to CASSYRIAGEEVADTQYF.